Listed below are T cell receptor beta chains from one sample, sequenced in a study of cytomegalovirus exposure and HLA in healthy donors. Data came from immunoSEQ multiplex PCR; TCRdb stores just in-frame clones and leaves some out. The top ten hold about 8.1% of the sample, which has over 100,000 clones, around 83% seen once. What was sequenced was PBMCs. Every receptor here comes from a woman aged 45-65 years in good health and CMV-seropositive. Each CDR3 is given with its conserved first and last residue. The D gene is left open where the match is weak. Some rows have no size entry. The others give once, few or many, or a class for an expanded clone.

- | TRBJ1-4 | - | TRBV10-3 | TGTGCCATCAGTGAGTCGTTGAGGGTAACTAATGAAAAACTGTTTTTT | CAISESLRVTNEKLFF
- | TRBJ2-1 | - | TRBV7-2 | TGTGCCAGCAGCTTAAGGGATGGGGGGTGGAGCTCCTACAATGAGCAGTTCTTC | CASSLRDGGWSSYNEQFF
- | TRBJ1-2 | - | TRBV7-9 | TGTGCCAGCAGCCCGGGGGGCCTTGGGTATGGCTACACCTTC | CASSPGGLGYGYTF
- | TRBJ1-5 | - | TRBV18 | TGTGCCAGCTCACCAAGCAGGGCCGGTCAGCCCCAGCATTTT | CASSPSRAGQPQHF
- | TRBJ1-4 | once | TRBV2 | TGTGCCAGCAGTGCTGAGTCAACTAATGAAAAACTGTTTTTT | CASSAESTNEKLFF
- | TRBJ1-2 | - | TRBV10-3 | TGTGCCATCAGTGAGGACGGCGCCGGGGGCTACACCTTC | CAISEDGAGGYTF
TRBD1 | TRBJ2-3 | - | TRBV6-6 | TGTGCCAGCAGTTCTGGACAGGGGTGGACAGATACGCAGTATTTT | CASSSGQGWTDTQYF
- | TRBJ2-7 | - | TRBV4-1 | TGCGCCAGCAGCCAAGATGGGGAGGAGGAGCAGTACTTC | CASSQDGEEEQYF
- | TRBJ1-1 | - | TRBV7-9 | TGTGCCAGCAGCTTGGGCGGGGGGACTGAAGCTTTCTTT | CASSLGGGTEAFF
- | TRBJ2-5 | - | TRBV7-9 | TGTGCCAGCAGCTTGGCACAGGGAGAAGAAGAGACCCAGTACTTC | CASSLAQGEEETQYF
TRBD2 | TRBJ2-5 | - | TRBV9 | TGTGCCAGCAGCGTAGGGGCTAGCGGACAAGAGACCCAGTACTTC | CASSVGASGQETQYF
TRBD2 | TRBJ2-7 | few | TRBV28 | TGTGCCAGCAGTTCGACCGGGAGGGCCGTTTACGAGCAGTACTTC | CASSSTGRAVYEQYF
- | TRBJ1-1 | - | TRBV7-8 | TGTGCCAGCAGCCCACGCTCCGTGAGACAGCTCAGGTTTGCTTTCTTT | CASSPRSVRQLRFAFF
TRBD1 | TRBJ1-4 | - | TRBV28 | TGTGCCAGCAGTTCCTTCGACAGGGAGAAACTGTTTTTT | CASSSFDREKLFF
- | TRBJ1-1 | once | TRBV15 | TGTGCCACCAGCAGAGGAGGACCGACTACGAACACTGAAGCTTTCTTT | CATSRGGPTTNTEAFF